A single sample is the source of the 14 T cell receptor beta chains below, sequenced in a study of T cells in Graves' hyperthyroidism and ophthalmopathy. Researchers amplified the TCR beta CDR3 regions from RNA transcripts. The primer set for the first-round RT-PCR of the TCR CDR3 was HTBI. TCRdb re-called the multiplex PCR reads with MiXCR, one entry per CDR3 protein. The table shows around 600,000 distinct CDR3 sequences, with 45% occurring only once. The source material was peripheral blood or thyroid tissue (not recorded which). The source of these receptors is an adult man with Graves' disease, either hyperthyroidism or ophthalmopathy (not recorded which).

As regards this clonotype: The junction does not match germline at one end; this may be a read error. V usage is TRBV20-1 and J usage is TRBJ1-4; 8 bases are a match to TRBD1. The CDR3 sequence is 14 residues long. Germline V gene data show CDR1 as DFQATT and CDR2 as SNEGSKA (reference sequence). The DNA of the CDR3 is TGCAGTGCTCGCGTCGGGACAGGAGACGGAAAACTGCTTTTT. Its translation is CSARVGTGDGKLLF.

In the case of this clonotype: This may stem from a read error, because a much larger clone lies one nucleotide away. This chain uses TRBV20-1 with TRBJ1-1; D is ambiguous. The CDR3 sequence is 13 residues long. Germline V gene data show CDR1 as DFQATT and CDR2 as SNEGSKA (reference sequence). In nucleotides, the CDR3 is TGCAATGCTGCAGCCAGACTGAACACTGAAGCTTTCTTT. Protein product: CNAAARLNTEAFF.

The rearrangement joins TRBV6-1 to TRBJ2-7, with TRBD1 as a possible D gene (7 bases). Judging by the DNA end, TRBJ2-1 fits better; the J call may be wrong. Germline-derived CDR1 and CDR2 are MNHNS and SASEGT. This CDR3 has 14 amino acids. The CDR3 here is CASRSGGSNNEQFF. CDR3 coding DNA: TGTGCCAGCAGATCAGGGGGGTCGAACAATGAGCAGTTCTTC.

This chain joins TRBV7-6 and TRBJ1-2, with 9 bases identical to TRBD1. Per germline, CDR1 SGHVS and CDR2 FNYEAQ. V shed 5 bases, J shed 8 bases, and the junction held 12 bases outside the gene matches. This CDR3 region has 15 residues. The DNA of the CDR3 is TGTGCCAGCAGCCTCGATACAGGGGGCTCGGGCGGCTACACCTTC. This codes for CASSLDTGGSGGYTF.

This clonotype appeared a few times. The gene calls are TRBV7-9 and TRBJ1-3; D gene unclear. The CDR3 totals 14 residues. Trimming took 0 bases from V and 6 from J, leaving 9 bases between them. CDR1 and CDR2 from the germline V gene are SEHNR and FQNEAQ (reference sequence). DNA of the CDR3: TGTGCCAGCAGCTTAGCGGCGGAAGTAAACACCATATATTTT. Amino acids: CASSLAAEVNTIYF.

The rearrangement uses TRBV2 and TRBJ1-4; 8 bases agree with TRBD1. There are 16 residues in the CDR3. Germline trimming cut 3 bases from V and 4 bases from J; bases unmatched to any gene: 7. From germline, CDR1 is SNHLY and CDR2 FYNNEI. The DNA of the CDR3 is TGTGCCAGCAGTGACCTGGACAGGGTCATTAATGAAAAACTGTTTTTT. It encodes CASSDLDRVINEKLFF.

This chain joins TRBV12-3 or TRBV12-4 and TRBJ2-5; a possible D gene is TRBD1 (6 bases). The CDR3 contains 14 residues. The V and J ends lost 4 bases and 5 bases respectively, with 14 bases between them. The CDR3 is CASSSITGYETQYF. CDR3 nucleotide sequence: TGTGCCAGCAGTTCAATAACAGGGTACGAGACCCAGTACTTC.

Note on this clonotype: It may be a read error: a sequence one base away is much more abundant. The chain is built from TRBV10-3 and TRBJ2-7; unclear D gene. The CDR3 contains 16 residues. Germline V gene data show CDR1 as ENHRY and CDR2 as SYGVKD. The V and J ends lost 1 base and 0 bases respectively, with 13 bases between them. The CDR3 DNA reads TGTGCCATCAGTGAGTTCTCAGGAGCCCTCTCCTACGAGCAGTACTTC. Its translation is CAISEFSGALSYEQYF.

The chain has TRBV2 and TRBJ1-1; 11 nucleotides agree with TRBD1. Looked up from germline, CDR1 is SNHLY and CDR2 is FYNNEI. J lost 1 base, V lost 3 bases, and 7 bases had no gene match. CDR3 length equals 17 residues. The CDR3 nucleotides read TGTGCCAGCAGTGATTGGGACAGGGGGATCCGGAACACTGAAGCTTTCTTT. It yields the protein CASSDWDRGIRNTEAFF. Variable domain in full (rest from reference TRBV2 and TRBJ1-1): EPEVTQTPSHQVTQMGQEVILRCVPISNHLYFYWYRQILGQKVEFLVSFYNNEISEKSEIFDDQFSVERPDGSNFTLKIRSTKLEDSAMYFCASSDWDRGIRNTEAFFGQGTRLTVV.

The chain combines TRBV7-9 with TRBJ1-4; D might be TRBD1 (5 bases). The CDR3 loop spans 15 amino acids. V gave up 9 bases and J gave up 0 bases, with 14 bases separating them. CDR1 and CDR2 from the germline V gene are SEHNR and FQNEAQ (reference sequence). In DNA, the CDR3 is TGTGCCAGTAAAAGGCAGGGACCAACTAATGAAAAACTGTTTTTT. Amino acid sequence: CASKRQGPTNEKLFF.

The J gene is TRBJ1-5, the V gene TRBV25-1; D is undetermined. CDR1 MGHDK and CDR2 SYGVNS come from the germline V gene. The CDR3 has 14 residues. V was cut by 7 bases and J by 3 bases, with 13 bases left in between. DNA of the CDR3: TGTGCCAGCACTAACTCCGGGCCCAATCAGCCCCAGCATTTT. It encodes CASTNSGPNQPQHF.

In this sample, this clonotype turned up once. The J gene is TRBJ1-1, the V gene TRBV12-3 or TRBV12-4; D is unclear. The ends were cut back, 6 bases at V and 4 bases at J, with 9 bases in the middle. The CDR3 runs to 12 residues. CDR3 protein: CASSQERTEAFF. CDR3 coding DNA: TGTGCCAGCAGCCAAGAACGCACTGAAGCTTTCTTT.

This clonotype appeared a few times. The genes are TRBV24-1 and TRBJ1-1, with D maybe TRBD1 (6 bases). The CDR3 totals 22 residues. Trimming took 3 bases from V and 1 from J, leaving 32 bases between them. Germline V gene lookup returns CDR1 KGHDR and CDR2 SFDVKD. The CDR3 spells CATSDPNPRDKGNGLRNTEAFF. The CDR3 DNA follows: TGTGCCACCAGTGATCCGAACCCCCGGGACAAGGGAAATGGACTGAGGAACACTGAAGCTTTCTTT.

This clonotype showed up just once. The V call is TRBV7-6, the J call TRBJ2-7; 9 bases map to TRBD1. CDR1 and CDR2 (germline): SGHVS, FNYEAQ. Losses at the gene ends were 4 bases for V and 0 bases for J; bases not matched to a gene: 19. The length of the CDR3 is 20 residues. CDR3 sequence: CASSSMGKGQGPAGSYEQYF. The CDR3 DNA reads TGTGCCAGCAGCTCAATGGGCAAGGGACAGGGACCGGCAGGCTCCTACGAGCAGTACTTC.